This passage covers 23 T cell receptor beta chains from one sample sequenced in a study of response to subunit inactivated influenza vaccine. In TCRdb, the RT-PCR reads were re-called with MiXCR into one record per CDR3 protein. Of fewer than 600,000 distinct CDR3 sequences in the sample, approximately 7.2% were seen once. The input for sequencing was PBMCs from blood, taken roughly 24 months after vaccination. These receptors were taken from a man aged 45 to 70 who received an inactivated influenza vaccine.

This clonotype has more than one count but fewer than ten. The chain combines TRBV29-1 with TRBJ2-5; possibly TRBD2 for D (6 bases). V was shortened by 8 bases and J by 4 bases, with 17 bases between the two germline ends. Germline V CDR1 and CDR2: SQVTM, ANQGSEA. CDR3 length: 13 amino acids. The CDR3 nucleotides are TGCAGCATTGGGGAGGACTGGGGAGAGACCCAGTACTTC. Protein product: CSIGEDWGETQYF.

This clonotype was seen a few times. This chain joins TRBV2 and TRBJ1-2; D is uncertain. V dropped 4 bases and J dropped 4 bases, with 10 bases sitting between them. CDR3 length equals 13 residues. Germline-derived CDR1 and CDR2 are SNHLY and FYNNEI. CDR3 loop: CASSVGFSYGYTF. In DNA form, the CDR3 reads TGTGCCAGCAGTGTAGGATTCAGCTATGGCTACACCTTC. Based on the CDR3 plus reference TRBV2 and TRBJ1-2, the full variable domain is EPEVTQTPSHQVTQMGQEVILRCVPISNHLYFYWYRQILGQKVEFLVSFYNNEISEKSEIFDDQFSVERPDGSNFTLKIRSTKLEDSAMYFCASSVGFSYGYTFGSGTRLTVV.

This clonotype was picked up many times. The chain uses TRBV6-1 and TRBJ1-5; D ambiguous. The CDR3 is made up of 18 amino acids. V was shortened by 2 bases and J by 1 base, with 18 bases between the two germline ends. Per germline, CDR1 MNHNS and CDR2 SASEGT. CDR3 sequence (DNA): TGTGCCAGCAGTGAAAGAACTACGTGGCGGAGCAGCAATCAGCCCCAGCATTTT. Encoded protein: CASSERTTWRSSNQPQHF.

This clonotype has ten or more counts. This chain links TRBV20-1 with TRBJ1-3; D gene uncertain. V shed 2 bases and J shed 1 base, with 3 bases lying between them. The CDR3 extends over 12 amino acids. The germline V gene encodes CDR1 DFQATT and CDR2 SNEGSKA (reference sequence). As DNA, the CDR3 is TGCAGTGCTAGAAATTCTGGAAACACCATATATTTT. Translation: CSARNSGNTIYF.

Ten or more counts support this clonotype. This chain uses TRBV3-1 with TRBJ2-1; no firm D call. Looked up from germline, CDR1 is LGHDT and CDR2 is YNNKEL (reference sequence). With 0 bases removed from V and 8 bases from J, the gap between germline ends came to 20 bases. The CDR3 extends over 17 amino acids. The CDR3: CASSQDPSLHRNYEQFF. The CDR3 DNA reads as TGTGCCAGCAGCCAAGATCCCAGCCTCCATCGTAACTATGAGCAGTTCTTC.

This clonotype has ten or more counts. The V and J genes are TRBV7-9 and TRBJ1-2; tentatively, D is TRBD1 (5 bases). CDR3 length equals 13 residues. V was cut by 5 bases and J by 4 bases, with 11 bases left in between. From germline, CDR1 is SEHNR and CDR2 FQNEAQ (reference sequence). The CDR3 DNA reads TGTGCCAGCAGCCGAGACAGTTCCTATGGCTACACCTTC. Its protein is CASSRDSSYGYTF.

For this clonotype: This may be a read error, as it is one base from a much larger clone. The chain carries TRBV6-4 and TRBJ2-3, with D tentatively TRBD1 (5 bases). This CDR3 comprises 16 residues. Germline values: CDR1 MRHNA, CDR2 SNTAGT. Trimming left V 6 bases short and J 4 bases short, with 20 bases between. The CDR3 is CASSDMPRWGPDTQYF. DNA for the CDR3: TGTGCCAGCAGCGACATGCCGCGGTGGGGCCCAGATACGCAGTATTTT.

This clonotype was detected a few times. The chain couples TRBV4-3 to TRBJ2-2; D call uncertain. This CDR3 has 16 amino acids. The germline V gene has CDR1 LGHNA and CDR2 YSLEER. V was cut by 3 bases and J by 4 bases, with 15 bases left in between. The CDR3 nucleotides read TGCGCCAGCAGCCAGGATCTAGGCGCTCTCACCGGGGAGCTGTTTTTT. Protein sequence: CASSQDLGALTGELFF.

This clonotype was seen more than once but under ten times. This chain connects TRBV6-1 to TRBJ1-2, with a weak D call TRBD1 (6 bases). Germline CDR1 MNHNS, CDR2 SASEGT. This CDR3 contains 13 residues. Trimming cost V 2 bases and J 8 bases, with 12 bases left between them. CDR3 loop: CASSETRGAGYTF. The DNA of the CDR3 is TGTGCCAGCAGTGAAACCCGGGGGGCAGGCTACACCTTC.

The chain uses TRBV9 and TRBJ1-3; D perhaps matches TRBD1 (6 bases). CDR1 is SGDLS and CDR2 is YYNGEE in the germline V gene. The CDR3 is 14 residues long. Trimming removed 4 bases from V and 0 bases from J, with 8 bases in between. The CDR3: CASSTGSSGNTIYF. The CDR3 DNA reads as TGTGCCAGCAGCACAGGGAGCTCTGGAAACACCATATATTTT. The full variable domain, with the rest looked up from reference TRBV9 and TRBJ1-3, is DSGVTQTPKHLITATGQRVTLRCSPRSGDLSVYWYQQSLDQGLQFLIQYYNGEERAKGNILERFSAQQFPDLHSELNLSSLELGDSALYFCASSTGSSGNTIYFGEGSWLTVV.

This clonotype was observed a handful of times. Here the CDR3 reads CSVPGRGLIDEQFF. The CDR3 coding sequence is TGCAGCGTTCCGGGGCGGGGGCTTATTGATGAGCAGTTCTTC. The genes are TRBV29-1 and TRBJ2-1; D may be TRBD2 (7 bases). V was shortened by 5 bases and J by 8 bases, with 19 bases between the two germline ends. Germline CDR1 SQVTM, CDR2 ANQGSEA. The CDR3 extends over 14 amino acids.

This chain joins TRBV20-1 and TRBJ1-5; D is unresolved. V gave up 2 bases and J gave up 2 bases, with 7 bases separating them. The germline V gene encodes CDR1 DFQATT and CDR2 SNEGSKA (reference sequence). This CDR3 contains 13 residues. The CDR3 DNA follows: TGCAGTGCTAGAAATGGTGGCAATCAGCCCCAGCATTTT. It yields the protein CSARNGGNQPQHF.

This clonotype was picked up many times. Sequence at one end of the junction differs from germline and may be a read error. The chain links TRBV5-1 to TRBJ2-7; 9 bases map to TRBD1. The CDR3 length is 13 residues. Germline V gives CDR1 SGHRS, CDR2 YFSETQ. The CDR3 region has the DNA TGTGCCAGCAGTTTGGACAGGGGCTACGAGCAGTACTTC. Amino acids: CASSLDRGYEQYF.

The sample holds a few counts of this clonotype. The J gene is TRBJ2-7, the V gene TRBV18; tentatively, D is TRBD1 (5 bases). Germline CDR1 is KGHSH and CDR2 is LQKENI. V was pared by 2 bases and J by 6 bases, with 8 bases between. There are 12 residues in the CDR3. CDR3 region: CASSPSRVEQYF. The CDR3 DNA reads TGTGCCAGCTCACCATCCAGGGTCGAGCAGTACTTC.

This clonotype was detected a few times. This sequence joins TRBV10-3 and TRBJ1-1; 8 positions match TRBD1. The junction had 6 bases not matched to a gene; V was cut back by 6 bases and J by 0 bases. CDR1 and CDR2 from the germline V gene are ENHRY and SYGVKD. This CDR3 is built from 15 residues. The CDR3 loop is CAIRRTGLVNTEAFF. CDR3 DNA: TGTGCCATCAGGAGGACAGGGCTGGTGAACACTGAAGCTTTCTTT.

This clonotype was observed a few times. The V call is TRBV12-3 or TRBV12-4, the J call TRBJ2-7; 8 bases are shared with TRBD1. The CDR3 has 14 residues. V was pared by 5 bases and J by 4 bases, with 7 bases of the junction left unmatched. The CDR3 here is CASSPRGQRYEQYF. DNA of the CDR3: TGTGCCAGCAGTCCCAGGGGGCAGAGGTACGAGCAGTACTTC.

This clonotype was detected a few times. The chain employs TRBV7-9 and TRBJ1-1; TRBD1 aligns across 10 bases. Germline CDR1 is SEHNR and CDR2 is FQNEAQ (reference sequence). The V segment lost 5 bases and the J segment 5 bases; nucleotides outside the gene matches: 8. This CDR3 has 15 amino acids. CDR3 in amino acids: CASSPGTGVGTEAFF. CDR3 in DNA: TGTGCCAGCAGCCCCGGGACAGGGGTCGGAACTGAAGCTTTCTTT.

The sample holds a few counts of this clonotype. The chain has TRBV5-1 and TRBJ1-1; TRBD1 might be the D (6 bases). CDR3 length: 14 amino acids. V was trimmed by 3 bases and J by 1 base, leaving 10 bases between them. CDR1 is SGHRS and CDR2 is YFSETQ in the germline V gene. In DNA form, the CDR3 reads TGCGCCAGCAGCTGGACAGTTAGGAACACTGAAGCTTTCTTT. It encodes CASSWTVRNTEAFF.

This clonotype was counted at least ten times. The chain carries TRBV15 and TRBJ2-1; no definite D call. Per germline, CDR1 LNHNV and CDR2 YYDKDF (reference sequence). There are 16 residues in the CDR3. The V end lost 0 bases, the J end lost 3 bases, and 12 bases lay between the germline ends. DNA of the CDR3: TGTGCCACCAGCAGAGATAGGCTGGGCGGCTACAATGAGCAGTTCTTC. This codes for CATSRDRLGGYNEQFF.

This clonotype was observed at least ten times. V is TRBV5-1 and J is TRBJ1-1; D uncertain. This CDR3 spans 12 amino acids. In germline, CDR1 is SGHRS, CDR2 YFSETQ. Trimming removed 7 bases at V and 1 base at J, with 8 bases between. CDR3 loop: CASRRSNTEAFF. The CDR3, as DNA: TGCGCCAGCCGGCGTTCGAACACTGAAGCTTTCTTT.

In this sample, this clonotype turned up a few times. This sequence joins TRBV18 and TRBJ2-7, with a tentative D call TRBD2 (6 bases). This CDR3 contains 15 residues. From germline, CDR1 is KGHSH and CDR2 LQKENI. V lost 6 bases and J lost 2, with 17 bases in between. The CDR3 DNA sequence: TGTGCCAGCTCCATAAACGGGGACTCAGCCTACGAGCAGTACTTC. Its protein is CASSINGDSAYEQYF.

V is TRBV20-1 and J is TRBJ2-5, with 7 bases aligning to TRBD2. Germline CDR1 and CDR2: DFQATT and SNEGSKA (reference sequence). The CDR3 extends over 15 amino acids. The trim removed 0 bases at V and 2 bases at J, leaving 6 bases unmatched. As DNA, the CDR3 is TGCAGTGCTAGAGATTTTCCTAGCGGACAAGAGACCCAGTACTTC. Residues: CSARDFPSGQETQYF.

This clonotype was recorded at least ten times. The CDR3 reads CASSLGEYQETQYF. In nucleotides, the CDR3 is TGCGCCAGCAGCCTGGGGGAATACCAAGAGACCCAGTACTTC. This chain links TRBV5-1 with TRBJ2-5; D assignment may be TRBD1 or TRBD2 (5 bases each). V lost 4 bases to trimming and J lost 0 bases, with 10 bases between them. The CDR3 contains 14 residues. The germline V gene encodes CDR1 SGHRS and CDR2 YFSETQ.